These 22 T cell receptor beta chains originate from one sample sequenced in a study of cytomegalovirus exposure and HLA in healthy donors. PCR amplification relied on 60 Vbeta primers (plus 13 Jbeta primers). Repertoires were generated with immunoSEQ multiplex PCR, while TCRdb's copy carries only in-frame clones and drops some. The sample consists of roughly 100,000 clones, roughly four fifths of them appearing once. Input material: PBMCs. All receptors come from a man in his thirties or forties in good health and CMV-seropositive.

In this sample, this clone turned up a few times. The gene calls are TRBV4-2 and TRBJ2-5; D unclear. This CDR3 spans 15 amino acids. V lost 0 bases and J lost 6, with 14 bases in between. The germline gives CDR1 LGHNA, CDR2 YNFKEQ. This chain's CDR3 is CASSQEGTTDQTQYF. Written as DNA, the CDR3 is TGTGCCAGCAGCCAAGAGGGTACTACCGACCAGACCCAGTACTTC.

The sample holds one count of this clone. V is TRBV6-5 and J is TRBJ1-1; 11 bases agree with TRBD1. The trim removed 4 bases at V and 5 bases at J, leaving 3 bases unmatched. There are 14 residues in the CDR3. Germline V gene sequence: CDR1 MNHEY, CDR2 SVGAGI. This CDR3 is CASSFGTGGTEAFF. The CDR3 nucleotides read TGTGCCAGCAGTTTCGGGACAGGGGGGACTGAAGCTTTCTTT.

The gene calls are TRBV9 and TRBJ1-4, with a weak D call TRBD1 (6 bases). Germline assignment: CDR1 SGDLS and CDR2 YYNGEE. Trimming removed 0 bases from V and 4 bases from J, with 10 bases in between. The CDR3 extends over 15 amino acids. CDR3 protein: CASSVAGGRNEKLFF. The DNA of the CDR3 is TGTGCCAGCAGCGTAGCGGGGGGGCGTAATGAAAAACTGTTTTTT.

CDR3 sequence (DNA): TGTGCCATCAGTGGGCTAGCGGGAGTGGGCACAGATACGCAGTATTTT. Encoded protein: CAISGLAGVGTDTQYF. The rearrangement links TRBV10-3 to TRBJ2-3, with 10 bases matching TRBD2. V trimming: 4 bases; J trimming: 1 base; junction bases outside the gene matches: 5. CDR3 length: 16 residues. Germline V gene data show CDR1 as ENHRY and CDR2 as SYGVKD.

The rearrangement joins TRBV7-8 to TRBJ1-2, with 9 bases lining up with TRBD1. The CDR3 runs to 16 residues. Germline CDR1 reads SGHVS; CDR2 reads FQNEAQ. The ends lost 4 bases at V and 4 bases at J; junction bases unmatched: 10. The CDR3 loop reads CASSSLDRGSSYGYTF. In nucleotides, the CDR3 is TGTGCCAGCAGCTCATTGGACAGGGGAAGCAGCTATGGCTACACCTTC.

This clone was observed a single time. The rearrangement uses TRBV4-1 and TRBJ2-1; 7 nucleotides agree with TRBD2. The V and J ends lost 1 base and 4 bases, in that order; junction bases with no gene match: 4. Germline CDR1 reads MGHRA; CDR2 reads YSYEKL. CDR3 size: 15 residues. The CDR3 DNA follows: TGCGCCAGCAGCCAAGGTTCTAGCGGATACAATGAGCAGTTCTTC. This translates into CASSQGSSGYNEQFF.

The chain employs TRBV25-1 and TRBJ2-5, with D uncertain. The germline V and J ends were trimmed by 3 bases and 0 bases, with 11 bases remaining between them. Germline CDR1 and CDR2: MGHDK and SYGVNS. The CDR3 runs 15 residues. The CDR3 nucleotides are TGTGCCAGCAGTGACCCGAGATTGTACCAAGAGACCCAGTACTTC. Its translation: CASSDPRLYQETQYF.

This clone was observed a single time. The chain links TRBV19 to TRBJ1-5; tentatively, D is TRBD1 (6 bases). This CDR3 contains 14 residues. Trimming stripped 1 base from V and 10 bases from J, with 14 bases between. Germline-derived CDR1 and CDR2 are LNHDA and SQIVND (reference sequence). The CDR3 nucleotides read TGTGCCAGTAGTATAGGGGCAGGGGCCGGCCCCCAGCATTTT. Its translation is CASSIGAGAGPQHF.

As regards this clone: The junction differs from germline at one of its ends, possibly a read error. The chain combines TRBV7-2 with TRBJ2-7, with 7 bases aligning to TRBD1. The CDR3 length is 12 residues. Germline V lookup: CDR1 SGHTA, CDR2 FQGNSA. CDR3 DNA sequence: TGTGCCAGCAGCTTAGACAGGGGCGGCTCACACTTC. This gives the protein CASSLDRGGSHF.

The J gene is TRBJ1-2, the V gene TRBV30, with a possible D match to TRBD1 (5 bases). Germline V gene data show CDR1 as GTSNPN and CDR2 as SVGIG (reference sequence). V was trimmed by 0 bases and J by 1 base, leaving 12 bases between them. This CDR3 comprises 15 residues. The CDR3 sequence is CAWSVQQGRNYGYTF. The DNA of the CDR3 is TGTGCCTGGAGTGTACAGCAGGGCCGTAACTATGGCTACACCTTC.

The chain couples TRBV4-1 to TRBJ2-5, with 8 nucleotides matching TRBD2. The V gene's germline CDR1 is MGHRA and CDR2 YSYEKL. The CDR3 totals 15 residues. Trimming removed 1 base from V and 3 bases from J; junction bases left unmatched: 4. CDR3 residues: CASSQVLAEKETQYF. The CDR3 nucleotides are TGCGCCAGCAGCCAAGTACTAGCGGAAAAAGAGACCCAGTACTTC.

V is TRBV29-1 and J is TRBJ1-2, with TRBD1 identical over 8 bases. Germline V gene data show CDR1 as SQVTM and CDR2 as ANQGSEA. This CDR3 is 12 amino acids long. V lost 7 bases to trimming and J lost 5 bases; unmatched junction nucleotides: 6. CDR3 DNA sequence: TGCAGCGCTCCGGGACAGGATTATGGCTACACCTTC. The encoded protein is CSAPGQDYGYTF.

The chain carries TRBV10-3 and TRBJ2-1, with 7 bases lining up with TRBD2. The CDR3 covers 15 residues. The V segment lost 3 bases and the J segment 4 bases; nucleotides outside the gene matches: 6. From germline, CDR1 is ENHRY and CDR2 SYGVKD. The CDR3 DNA follows: TGTGCCATCAGTGATTCGTTAGCGGGTTACAATGAGCAGTTCTTC. It codes for CAISDSLAGYNEQFF.

A few counts support this clone. The V call is TRBV7-9, the J call TRBJ2-7, with D tentatively TRBD1 (6 bases). Trimming removed 2 bases at V and 0 bases at J, with 20 bases between. CDR1 is SEHNR and CDR2 is FQNEAQ in the germline V gene (reference sequence). This CDR3 has 18 residues. The CDR3: CASSLFVPGQRLSYEQYF. The CDR3 region has the DNA TGTGCCAGCAGCTTATTCGTCCCAGGACAGCGTCTCTCCTACGAGCAGTACTTC.

V gene TRBV11-2 combines with J gene TRBJ2-1; TRBD2 matches 9 bases. This CDR3 region has 16 residues. Germline CDR1 is SGHAT and CDR2 is FQNNGV. V gave up 1 base and J gave up 3 bases; unmatched junction bases: 4. CDR3 loop: CASSLGTSANYNEQFF. CDR3 sequence (DNA): TGTGCCAGCAGCTTAGGGACTAGCGCCAACTACAATGAGCAGTTCTTC.

The chain has TRBV29-1 and TRBJ2-2, with a tentative D call TRBD2 (6 bases). This CDR3 has 12 residues. Germline loops: CDR1 SQVTM, CDR2 ANQGSEA. Trimming left V 5 bases short and J 7 bases short, with 11 bases between. The CDR3 DNA reads TGCAGCGTTCGGGAGTATGTCGGGGAGCTGTTTTTT. This translates into CSVREYVGELFF.

The chain recombines TRBV4-3 with TRBJ2-6; tentatively, D is TRBD2 (6 bases). Germline V gene sequence: CDR1 LGHNA, CDR2 YSLEER. The CDR3 runs to 21 residues. Deletions cut 3 bases from V and 1 base from J, with 25 bases between. The CDR3 protein is CASSHGGRSDLSGSGANVLTF. Written as DNA, the CDR3 is TGCGCCAGCAGCCACGGGGGACGGTCAGATTTATCCGGTTCTGGGGCCAACGTCCTGACTTTC.

This clone showed up just a few times. The chain employs TRBV2 and TRBJ1-5; 7 positions match TRBD1. CDR3 size: 14 residues. Germline loops: CDR1 SNHLY, CDR2 FYNNEI. V shed 4 bases and J 5 bases; nucleotides not matched to a gene: 5. DNA of the CDR3: TGTGCCAGCAGTGCCCGACAGGGAGATCAGCCCCAGCATTTT. The encoded protein is CASSARQGDQPQHF.

The chain employs TRBV5-5 and TRBJ1-5; 10 positions match TRBD1. The V gene's germline CDR1 is SGHKS and CDR2 YYEKEE (reference sequence). CDR3 size: 14 residues. Unmatched junction bases numbered 3, after V lost 4 bases and J lost 5 bases. This CDR3 reads CASSPDRGHQPQHF. CDR3 DNA: TGTGCCAGCAGCCCAGACAGGGGGCATCAGCCCCAGCATTTT.

The chain uses TRBV6-1 and TRBJ2-5, with D tentatively TRBD1 (5 bases). V shed 5 bases and J shed 1 base, with 11 bases lying between them. This CDR3 has 14 amino acids. Germline V gene data show CDR1 as MNHNS and CDR2 as SASEGT. This CDR3 is CASSITGGQETQYF. DNA for the CDR3: TGTGCCAGCAGTATAACAGGCGGCCAAGAGACCCAGTACTTC.

This clone turned up a few times. The chain is built from TRBV6-5 and TRBJ1-5; D gene uncertain. The CDR3 contains 14 residues. Germline V gives CDR1 MNHEY, CDR2 SVGAGI. Trimming took off 7 bases at V and 0 bases at J, with 10 bases between the two ends. The CDR3, as DNA: TGTGCCAGCAAGGCAGACATTAGCAATCAGCCCCAGCATTTT. It yields the protein CASKADISNQPQHF.

CDR3 sequence: CASSYTTGGVAYYQFF. The DNA of the CDR3 is TGTGCCAGCAGTTACACAACAGGGGGCGTGGCGTATTATCAGTTCTTC. J is TRBJ2-1 and V is TRBV6-6; 9 nucleotides agree with TRBD1. The germline CDR1 and CDR2 sequences are MNHNY and SVGAGI (reference sequence). J gave up 13 bases and V 2 bases, and 15 bases lay outside the gene matches. This CDR3 region has 16 residues.